Many counts were recorded for the clone carrying this TCR beta chain. The data are from a study of T cells in Graves' hyperthyroidism and ophthalmopathy. The TCR beta CDR3 regions underwent amplification using RNA transcripts as the source. Researchers ran a first-round RT-PCR on the TCR CDR3 using the HTBI primer set. One entry per CDR3 protein results from TCRdb running MiXCR on the multiplex PCR reads. The sample lists 500,000 to 750,000 distinct CDR3 sequences, 12% to 15% seen once, with roughly 6.9% in the top ten. The CDR3 has 15 amino acids. CDR1 is MNHNS and CDR2 is SASEGT in the germline V gene. Trimming at V came to 8 bases and at J to 5 bases, leaving 13 bases not matched to a gene.

J is TRBJ2-5 and V is TRBV6-1; 8 bases align to TRBD1. The TCR sequence derives from a woman aged 18-30 years with Graves' ophthalmopathy. The sample taken for sequencing was blood. CDR3: CASRFIQGGRETQYF. The CDR3 DNA follows: TGTGCCAGCCGATTTATACAGGGGGGCCGGGAGACCCAGTACTTC.